Presented here are 15 T cell receptor beta chains from one specimen sequenced in a study of identical twins. TCRdb re-derived calls from the 5' RACE reads in MiXCR, one entry per CDR3 protein. Of approximately 600,000 distinct CDR3 sequences detected, 9.6% appear once; the ten largest clones hold approximately 3%. These same data were also listed under a study on yellow fever vaccine responses in identical twins.

Source material: PBMCs. The receptors come from a woman aged 18 to 35 in good health.

The rearrangement uses TRBV11-2 and TRBJ2-1; D not certain. Germline assignment: CDR1 SGHAT and CDR2 FQNNGV. This CDR3 comprises 12 residues. V shed 4 bases and J shed 10 bases, with 11 bases lying between them. This chain's CDR3 is CASSSPPTEQFF. DNA for the CDR3: TGTGCCAGCAGCTCCCCCCCCACGGAGCAGTTCTTC.

V and J are TRBV3-1 and TRBJ1-2, with D maybe TRBD1 (6 bases). Trimming pared 0 bases from V and 4 bases from J, leaving 15 bases between. Germline CDR1 reads LGHDT; CDR2 reads YNNKEL (reference sequence). There are 16 residues in the CDR3. CDR3 in amino acids: CASSQDHGGGPYGYTF. The DNA of the CDR3 is TGTGCCAGCAGCCAAGATCATGGGGGCGGCCCCTATGGCTACACCTTC.

A few counts support this clonotype. The chain recombines TRBV7-2 with TRBJ2-7; 13 nucleotides match TRBD2. Germline trimming cut 6 bases from V and 6 bases from J; bases unmatched to any gene: 5. Germline CDR1 and CDR2: SGHTA and FQGNSA. The CDR3 runs 14 residues. Here the CDR3 reads CASRRTSGSSEQYF. In DNA, the CDR3 is TGTGCCAGCAGACGGACTAGCGGGAGTTCCGAGCAGTACTTC.

This chain joins TRBV5-1 and TRBJ2-7; TRBD2 matches at 7 bases. The germline CDR1 and CDR2 sequences are SGHRS and YFSETQ. V lost 4 bases to trimming and J lost 5 bases; unmatched junction nucleotides: 15. The CDR3 is made up of 16 amino acids. In nucleotides, the CDR3 is TGCGCCAGCAGCCCTCTCGAGCTAGCGGAATATAACGAGCAGTACTTC. This sequence encodes CASSPLELAEYNEQYF.

This clonotype was recorded at least ten times. This chain joins TRBV2 and TRBJ2-3, with D tentatively TRBD1 or TRBD2 (5 bases each). Germline V gene data show CDR1 as SNHLY and CDR2 as FYNNEI. This CDR3 has 13 residues. With 7 bases removed from V and 1 base from J, the gap between germline ends came to 9 bases. CDR3 region: CASTRGGTDTQYF. CDR3 bases: TGTGCCAGCACCCGGGGCGGCACAGATACGCAGTATTTT.

The table lists this clonotype with many counts. This chain links TRBV6-1 with TRBJ1-6; tentative D call: TRBD1 (5 bases). Trimming shortened V by 6 bases and J by 5 bases, and 11 bases separated the two germline ends. This CDR3 has 14 residues. From germline, CDR1 is MNHNS and CDR2 SASEGT. The CDR3 DNA sequence: TGTGCCAGCAGAAGGACACGAGATAATTCACCCCTCCACTTT. It is translated as CASRRTRDNSPLHF.

This clonotype was picked up many times. The CDR3 DNA sequence: TGCAGCGCTACGGACAGCCTTACCTACGAGCAGTACTTC. It encodes CSATDSLTYEQYF. V is TRBV29-1 and J is TRBJ2-7; maybe TRBD1 (6 bases). The CDR3 runs 13 residues. V gave up 7 bases and J gave up 2 bases, with 15 bases separating them. Germline V gives CDR1 SQVTM, CDR2 ANQGSEA.

This clonotype came up many times. The V and J genes are TRBV10-3 and TRBJ2-1; D possibly uses TRBD1 or TRBD2 (5 bases each). V lost 2 bases and J lost 2, with 10 bases in between. Germline V lookup: CDR1 ENHRY, CDR2 SYGVKD. The CDR3 spans 15 residues. Here the CDR3 reads CAISEVGRAYNEQFF. CDR3 nucleotides: TGTGCCATCAGTGAGGTGGGACGAGCCTACAATGAGCAGTTCTTC.

V and J are TRBV28 and TRBJ1-1, with D uncertain. V lost 5 bases, J lost 4 bases, and 8 bases lay in between. CDR3 size: 12 residues. From germline, CDR1 is MDHEN and CDR2 SYDVKM. The CDR3 nucleotides read TGTGCCAGCAGTACGATCGGCACTGAAGCTTTCTTT. Residues: CASSTIGTEAFF.

Many counts were recorded for this clonotype. V usage is TRBV20-1 and J usage is TRBJ1-1, with unresolved D. V was shortened by 6 bases and J by 0 bases, with 11 bases between the two germline ends. Germline lookup yields CDR1 DFQATT and CDR2 SNEGSKA (reference sequence). This CDR3 has 13 amino acids. CDR3 sequence reads: CSAQRALNTEAFF. CDR3 in DNA: TGCAGTGCCCAAAGGGCATTGAACACTGAAGCTTTCTTT.

The rearrangement joins TRBV27 to TRBJ2-1; D gene uncertain. The CDR3 spans 13 residues. V was clipped by 3 bases and J by 4 bases, with 7 bases between them. Germline CDR1 and CDR2: MNHEY and SMNVEV (reference sequence). The CDR3 DNA reads as TGTGCCAGCAGTTTCGCACCTTACAATGAGCAGTTCTTC. Translating gives CASSFAPYNEQFF.

This clonotype was detected only a few times. The CDR3 bases are TGTGCCAGCAGCCAAGTGACAGGGTACGAGCAGTACTTC. Encoded protein: CASSQVTGYEQYF. The genes are TRBV3-1 and TRBJ2-7; 7 positions agree with TRBD1. J gave up 4 bases and V 1 base, and 1 base lay outside the gene matches. This CDR3 spans 13 amino acids. CDR1 is LGHDT and CDR2 is YNNKEL in the germline V gene (reference sequence).

In this sample, this clonotype turned up many times. The chain combines TRBV7-9 with TRBJ2-1, with D unresolved. Trimming cost V 4 bases and J 9 bases, with 10 bases left between them. The CDR3 spans 12 residues. Per germline, CDR1 SEHNR and CDR2 FQNEAQ (reference sequence). Here the CDR3 reads CASSSPGGEQFF. CDR3 nucleotides: TGTGCCAGCAGCTCTCCCGGCGGTGAGCAGTTCTTC.

The CDR3, as DNA: TGCAGTGCCTCAGTAGGGGGGACCAATGAGCAGTTCTTC. It yields the protein CSASVGGTNEQFF. The chain uses TRBV20-1 and TRBJ2-1; D is perhaps TRBD1 or TRBD2 (6 bases each). Germline lookup yields CDR1 DFQATT and CDR2 SNEGSKA (reference sequence). Trimming left V 6 bases short and J 6 bases short, with 15 bases between. The CDR3 covers 13 residues.

This clonotype turned up a few times. J is TRBJ1-1 and V is TRBV5-5; the D is unclear. The CDR3 sequence is 14 residues long. Trimming pared 0 bases from V and 3 bases from J, leaving 9 bases between. Germline V gives CDR1 SGHKS, CDR2 YYEKEE (reference sequence). CDR3 DNA sequence: TGTGCCAGCAGCTTGGTTTGGGGTTACACTGAAGCTTTCTTT. It specifies CASSLVWGYTEAFF. Looking up the rest from reference TRBV5-5 and TRBJ1-1 gives the full variable domain: DAGVTQSPTHLIKTRGQQVTLRCSPISGHKSVSWYQQVLGQGPQFIFQYYEKEERGRGNFPDRFSARQFPNYSSELNVNALLLGDSALYLCASSLVWGYTEAFFGQGTRLTVV.